This T cell receptor beta chain was recorded in a study of T cell responses to AZD1222 COVID-19 vaccine. Profiled with immunoSEQ multiplex PCR; TCRdb holds only in-frame clones, not every one. This table holds about 140,000 clones, approximately 90% found once. Germline V lookup: CDR1 SGHDN, CDR2 FVKESK. This CDR3 is 15 amino acids long. V dropped 2 bases and J dropped 2 bases, with 12 bases sitting between them. The receptor was isolated from an adult in good health. The gene calls are TRBV14 and TRBJ1-1; perhaps TRBD1 as D (5 bases). Sequencing was performed on peripheral blood, taken on day 0 of AZD1222 vaccination. DNA for the CDR3: TGTGCCAGCAGCCAAACTCGGCAGGGTAACACTGAAGCTTTCTTT. Translated: CASSQTRQGNTEAFF.